Listed below are T cell receptor beta chains from one sample, sequenced in a study of early T cells in non-severe SARS-CoV-2 infection. In TCRdb, the 5' RACE reads were re-called with MiXCR into one record per CDR3 protein. Counted here are 100,000 or so distinct CDR3 sequences, approximately 14% occurring once; the ten biggest clones make up 6% to 7.5%. Input material: whole blood. The receptors stem from an adult who was a healthcare worker with PCR-confirmed SARS-CoV-2 infection or an uninfected control (not recorded which). Both conserved end residues are part of each CDR3. The D gene is left open where the match is weak. Rows give clone size only sometimes, using once, few, many, or a class for an expanded clone.

size | J | V | D | DNA | CDR3
many | TRBJ2-7 | TRBV10-3 | TRBD1 | TGTGCCATCGGGAAGGACAGGGGGCAGCGCGAGCAGTACTTC | CAIGKDRGQREQYF
- | TRBJ2-7 | TRBV28 | - | TGTGCCAGCCTCCGGGACGGCATCTACGAGCAGTACTTC | CASLRDGIYEQYF
- | TRBJ2-5 | TRBV7-2 | - | TGTGCCAGCAGCCGAGGCCCTCCTTCTGGGAAAGAGACCCAGTACTTC | CASSRGPPSGKETQYF
- | TRBJ2-7 | TRBV27 | TRBD2 | TGTGCCAGCAGTTTATACCCACCTAGCGGGAGGTACGAGCAGTACTTC | CASSLYPPSGRYEQYF
few | TRBJ1-2 | TRBV7-9 | - | TGTGCCAGCAGCTCAAATGGCTATGGCTACACCTTC | CASSSNGYGYTF
many | TRBJ2-3 | TRBV4-1 | - | TGCGCCAGCAGCCAAGAGAAATTGTACGGTCCCCCAGATACGCAGTATTTT | CASSQEKLYGPPDTQYF
many | TRBJ2-7 | TRBV12-3/TRBV12-4 | TRBD2 | TGTGCCAGCAGTCTTGGTAGCGGGAGTGGGGAGCAGTACTTC | CASSLGSGSGEQYF
- | TRBJ1-2 | TRBV29-1 | - | TGCAGCGTTGGGGCGAGCGACGGCTACACCTTC | CSVGASDGYTF
- | TRBJ1-1 | TRBV18 | - | TGTGCCAGCTCACAGGGAGGGGACACTGAAGCTTTCTTT | CASSQGGDTEAFF
many | TRBJ2-3 | TRBV4-2 | TRBD2 | TGTGCCAGCAGCCAGGGGACTAGCCGGGATACGCAGTATTTT | CASSQGTSRDTQYF
- | TRBJ2-5 | TRBV21-1 | - | TGTGCCAGCAGCAGTAGCCTCCAAGAGACCCAGTACTTC | CASSSSLQETQYF
few | TRBJ2-7 | TRBV28 | TRBD2 | TGTGCCAGCACCTCAACCGGGACTAGCGGGACTTACGAGCAGTACTTC | CASTSTGTSGTYEQYF
few | TRBJ2-1 | TRBV5-6 | TRBD1 | TGTGCCAGCAGCTTCGGGACAGGGGGCCCCTACAATGAGCAGTTCTTC | CASSFGTGGPYNEQFF
many | TRBJ2-7 | TRBV5-1 | TRBD1 | TGCGCCAGCAGCTTTAGCCGGGACAGGGGGCATTTACTATACGAGCAGTACTTC | CASSFSRDRGHLLYEQYF
many | TRBJ1-1 | TRBV13 | - | TGTGCCAGCAGCTCACCGGGGGATTTGAACACTGAAGCTTTCTTT | CASSSPGDLNTEAFF
few | TRBJ1-4 | TRBV4-3 | - | TGCGCCAGCAGCCAAGATCATTCGTGGGGCAGCACAGCAACTAATGAAAAACTGTTTTTT | CASSQDHSWGSTATNEKLFF
few | TRBJ2-1 | TRBV7-7 | - | TGTGCCAGCAGCTTATCCGTAACCAATGAGCAGTTCTTC | CASSLSVTNEQFF
- | TRBJ2-1 | TRBV20-1 | - | TGCAGTGCTAGTCTCGGTAGCTACAATGAGCAGTTCTTC | CSASLGSYNEQFF
many | TRBJ2-4 | TRBV18 | - | TGTGCCAGCTCACCTCAGGGGCCTCTGGCCAAAAACATTCAGTACTTC | CASSPQGPLAKNIQYF
- | TRBJ2-3 | TRBV20-1 | - | TGCAGTGCTAGTTTGGGTACGCAGTATTTT | CSASLGTQYF
- | TRBJ1-5 | TRBV6-2/TRBV6-3 | - | TGTGCCAGCAGGAACGGGACACCGAATCAGCCCCAGCATTTT | CASRNGTPNQPQHF
many | TRBJ2-7 | TRBV20-1 | TRBD2 | TGCAGTGCCCCCGGGTCACTAGCGGGAAGCCCCTACGAGCAGTACTTC | CSAPGSLAGSPYEQYF
many | TRBJ2-7 | TRBV6-1 | - | TGTGCCAGCAGTGCCCCCTACGAGCAGTACTTC | CASSAPYEQYF
few | TRBJ2-2 | TRBV11-2 | - | TGTGCCAGCAGCTTAGTTGGGAACACCGGGGAGCTGTTTTTT | CASSLVGNTGELFF
many | TRBJ2-5 | TRBV7-9 | - | TGTGCCAGCAGCGCGCGAGAGACCCAGTACTTC | CASSARETQYF
many | TRBJ2-2 | TRBV12-3/TRBV12-4 | TRBD1 | TGTGCCAGCAGTTTGGACAGGGGAAGGGACGGGGAGCTGTTTTTT | CASSLDRGRDGELFF
few | TRBJ2-1 | TRBV4-1 | - | TGCGCCAGCAAAGAATGGGGGGAACCGGCCAATGAGCAGTTCTTC | CASKEWGEPANEQFF
- | TRBJ1-1 | TRBV10-3 | - | TGTGCCAGCCGGGACGAAGGGTGGAACACTGAAGCTTTCTTT | CASRDEGWNTEAFF
- | TRBJ2-1 | TRBV19 | - | TGTGCCAGTAGTATCCCTTTGGGTAGCACAAATGAGCAGTTCTTC | CASSIPLGSTNEQFF
- | TRBJ2-7 | TRBV23-1 | - | TGCGCCAGCATGCGCTCCTACGAGCAGTACTTC | CASMRSYEQYF
many | TRBJ2-3 | TRBV30 | - | TGTGCCTGGAGTGTAATCGGAGATACGCAGTATTTT | CAWSVIGDTQYF